This TCR beta chain was recorded in a study of cytomegalovirus exposure and HLA in healthy donors. Findings and limits, study-wide: There were some public TCRs occurring in many donors, but most TCR sequences were rare. The investigators catalogued 150 or so TCR beta chains as cytomegalovirus-associated.

The germline V gene encodes CDR1 SQVTM and CDR2 ANQGSEA. V lost 7 bases to trimming and J lost 2 bases; unmatched junction nucleotides: 8. This CDR3 comprises 14 residues. To note about this clone: As yet, its antigen is unknown.

Researchers ran the PCR with 60 Vbeta and 13 Jbeta primers. Assay: immunoSEQ multiplex PCR; the TCRdb copy retains only in-frame clones and omits some. Of 200,000 to 250,000 clones in the sample, about 72% were seen once. The receptor comes from a male donor in good health and CMV-seronegative. This rearrangement joins TRBV29-1 to TRBJ1-3, with TRBD1 identical over 7 bases. Sequenced material: PBMCs. In DNA form, the CDR3 reads TGCAGCGCTGGAAGGACAGGCGCTGGAAACACCATATATTTT. It yields the protein CSAGRTGAGNTIYF.